This TCR beta chain was observed in a study of PD-1 blockade in classical Hodgkin lymphoma (dated by TCRdb to about 2020). For context, the study as a whole: Nivolumab dosing was 3 mg/kg intravenously every 2 weeks, continuing until either disease progression or unacceptable toxicity. To define a peripheral blood immune signature of response to PD-1 blockade in classical Hodgkin lymphoma, the study combined TCR beta sequencing with CyTOF.

Note on this clone: This receptor's antigen is unknown. No clone much larger than this one lies a single base away; base qualities are absent.

Genomic DNA was isolated using the Qiagen DNeasy kit from unsorted PBMCs as well as from negatively selected CD4+ and CD8+ fractions. Using primers that anneal to V and J segments, immunoSEQ multiplex PCR amplified the TCR beta CDR3 regions. A synthetic immune receptor repertoire was used to minimize amplification bias, and remaining bias was computationally removed after sequencing. In the paper's pipeline: Repertoire diversity was quantified as the Shannon entropy index using custom Python scripts. Unsorted, CD4+ and CD8+ repertoires were analyzed separately, except for combined analyses in which CD4+ and CD8+ sequences were merged in silico. Clonal expansion was defined as a frequency increase of at least 2-fold after treatment compared with C1D1, and clones undetected at baseline were assigned a pseudocount of 0.5. Singleton clones were defined as clones with 0 or 1 copy at C1D1, and non-singleton clones were defined as clones with 2 or more copies. Clones expanded in unsorted samples were labelled as CD4+, CD8+ or unknown by matching protein sequences in sorted samples from the same patient. Diversity changes from C1D1 to C4D1 were tested in paired samples using Wilcoxon tests. The source is immuneACCESS, and TCRdb retained only in-frame sequences with V and J called. Part of the clones is not carried over; for the studies checked, unresolved V genes explain less than half of this, and the remainder is unexplained. Clone size and the V and J calls come from that table; the DNA yielded D and trimming. This sample lists about 850 clones; 60% to 85% were detected once. The ten largest clones add up to around a tenth of the sample.

The sample's time point, from its label and the paper: cycle 1 day 1 (C1D1), immediately before nivolumab initiation. Every trial patient had relapsed following autologous stem cell transplantation, and prior brentuximab vedotin exposure was what differed among cohorts A, B and C. The trial cohort comprised about 60 patients with relapsed/refractory classical Hodgkin lymphoma whose best overall responses were complete response, partial response or progressive disease. Trial patients were treated with single-agent nivolumab in the multi-cohort phase II CheckMate 205 trial. An independent review committee assessed best overall response by applying the 2007 International Working Group response criteria. PBMCs from the trial were collected at three points: immediately before nivolumab initiation (C1D1), and during therapy at cycle 2 day 1 and cycle 4 day 1. Peripheral blood was collected in 8 mL Vacutainer Cell Preparation Tubes, from which PBMCs were isolated by centrifugation and then cryopreserved.

Ends trimmed: V by 5 bases, J by 7 bases; bases unmatched to a gene: 9. The CDR3 spans 15 residues, from the cysteine through the phenylalanine. The only DNA kept is the CDR3, 45 bases in frame from the first base. CDR1 is given as LNHNV and CDR2 as YYDKDF, both from the germline V gene (reference sequence). Here is what the overall study found, with its caveats: Baseline TCR diversity was reported to be lower in newly diagnosed patients than in healthy donors and to be lower still in relapsed/refractory patients. By C4D1, a significant rise was seen in CD4+ TCR diversity but not in CD8+ TCR diversity (p=0.0027 vs p=0.16), and the rise was most apparent among complete responders (p=0.02). Baseline diversity similar to that of newly diagnosed patients was observed in trial patients achieving complete response, whereas significantly lower diversity was observed in partial responders and progressors. Lower diversity was seen in patients whose nivolumab began less than 1 year after ASCT, and these patients were left out of later analyses so that immune reconstitution would not confound the results. The study was restricted to a single clinical trial cohort, and the causes of repertoire differences, possibly disease activity or prior therapy, were left undefined.

The sample consisted of peripheral blood mononuclear cells (PBMCs), taken at baseline. This receptor was taken from a human donor with classical Hodgkin lymphoma. The rearrangement joined TRBV15 to TRBJ2-7; 12 bases in the middle match TRBD2. The DNA is as follows: TGTGCCACCAGCTCAGGACTAGCGGGATTAGAAGAGCAGTACTTC. This gives the protein CATSSGLAGLEEQYF.